The 2 T cell receptor beta chains in this list originate from one sample, sequenced in a study of T cell responses to AZD1222 COVID-19 vaccine. The protocol was immunoSEQ multiplex PCR, while the TCRdb copy is restricted to in-frame clones and leaves out a portion. The table includes under 100,000 clones, about 88% detected once. This material consisted of peripheral blood, taken on day 0 of AZD1222 vaccination. These receptors came from an adult in good health.

This chain uses TRBV5-1 with TRBJ1-2, with D unresolved. Germline V lookup: CDR1 SGHRS, CDR2 YFSETQ. The CDR3 spans 15 residues. The V end lost 4 bases, the J end lost 4 bases, and 17 bases lay between the germline ends. CDR3 region: CASSPESAGVYGYTF. The DNA of the CDR3 is TGCGCCAGCAGCCCGGAGAGTGCCGGAGTCTATGGCTACACCTTC.

The chain uses TRBV11-2 and TRBJ1-4; D uncertain. The CDR3 contains 14 residues. Germline CDR1 SGHAT, CDR2 FQNNGV. The V gene lost 1 base and the J gene lost 5 bases, with 8 bases spanning the gap. As DNA, the CDR3 is TGTGCCAGCAGCTTAGGTCGTTTAAATGAAAAACTGTTTTTT. Protein: CASSLGRLNEKLFF.